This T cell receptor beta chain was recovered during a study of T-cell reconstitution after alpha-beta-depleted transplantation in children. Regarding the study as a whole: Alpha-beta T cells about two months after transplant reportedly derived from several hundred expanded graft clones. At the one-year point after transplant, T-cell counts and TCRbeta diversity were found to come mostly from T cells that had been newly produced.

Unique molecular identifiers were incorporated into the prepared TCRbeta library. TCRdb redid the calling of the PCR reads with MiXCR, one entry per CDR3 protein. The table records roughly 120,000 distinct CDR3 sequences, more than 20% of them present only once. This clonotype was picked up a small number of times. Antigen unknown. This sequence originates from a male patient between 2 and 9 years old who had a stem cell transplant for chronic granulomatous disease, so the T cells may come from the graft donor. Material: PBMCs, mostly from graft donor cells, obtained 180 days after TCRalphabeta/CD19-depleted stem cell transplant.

The CDR3 loop is CASSLPPYNEQFF. Here the CDR3 DNA reads TGTGCCAGCAGCTTACCTCCTTACAATGAGCAGTTCTTC. The V gene is TRBV7-2, the J gene TRBJ2-1; D ambiguous. Germline lookup yields CDR1 SGHTA and CDR2 FQGNSA. CDR3 size: 13 residues. Trimming removed 2 bases at V and 4 bases at J, with 6 bases between.